This paragraph covers one TCR beta chain sequence. What it recognizes is unknown. The data were obtained in a study of cytomegalovirus exposure and HLA in healthy donors. Libraries were prepared by immunoSEQ multiplex PCR; TCRdb keeps only in-frame clonotypes and omits some of them. The profile shows about 110,000 clones, roughly 88% of them singletons. The V gene end was trimmed by 1 base and the J gene end by 2 bases; junction bases not matched to a gene: 3. This CDR3 has 15 residues. From germline, CDR1 is LGHNA and CDR2 YNFKEQ. Whole-study results and caveats: The study listed under 200 cytomegalovirus-associated TCR beta chains.

The clonotype was recovered from a young woman in good health and CMV-seronegative. The specimen sequenced was PBMCs. The rearrangement joins TRBV4-2 to TRBJ2-3; TRBD1 matches 7 bases. The CDR3 DNA reads TGTGCCAGCAGCCAAGGGACAGGAATCACAGATACGCAGTATTTT. It codes for CASSQGTGITDTQYF.